The 18 T cell receptor beta chains below all came from one sample that was sequenced in a study of glioma-infiltrating T cells. Using RNA template, CDR3s of TCR alpha and beta were amplified with iRepertoire arm-PCR. In TCRdb, the multiplex PCR reads were re-called with MiXCR into one record per CDR3 protein. This sample has fewer than 500,000 distinct CDR3 sequences, with about 40% found just once. The sequenced material came from glioma tissue, nonneoplastic brain tissue, or PBMCs (not recorded which). The source is a human donor with low-grade glioma or glioblastoma, undergoing nonglioma brain surgery, or in good health (not recorded which).

This clonotype was seen a few times. The V and J genes are TRBV19 and TRBJ2-5; D is tentatively TRBD1 or TRBD2 (5 bases each). Trimming left V 5 bases short and J 3 bases short, with 16 bases between. Germline CDR1 reads LNHDA; CDR2 reads SQIVND (reference sequence). The CDR3 sequence is 15 residues long. In DNA form, the CDR3 reads TGTGCCAGTAGTGGAATAGGGACGGCCGAAGAGACCCAGTACTTC. It codes for CASSGIGTAEETQYF.

Concerning this clonotype itself: At one end the junction does not follow the germline gene, possibly because of a read error. This chain connects TRBV9 to TRBJ2-1, with a tentative D call TRBD2 (5 bases). CDR3 length: 13 amino acids. In germline, CDR1 is SGDLS, CDR2 YYNGEE. The CDR3 reads CASSPSGYNEQLF. The CDR3 DNA follows: TGTGCCAGCAGCCCGAGCGGTTACAATGAGCAGTTATTC.

This rearrangement joins TRBV27 to TRBJ1-2; 9 bases agree with TRBD1. Germline lookup yields CDR1 MNHEY and CDR2 SMNVEV (reference sequence). Unmatched junction bases numbered 10, after V lost 10 bases and J lost 7 bases. The CDR3 extends over 13 amino acids. CDR3 DNA sequence: TGTGCCACCAGCAGGACAGGGGCGTCTGGCTACACCTTC. As protein: CATSRTGASGYTF.

As for this clonotype: With a much larger clone just one base away, this may be a read error. The rearrangement joins TRBV27 to TRBJ1-6; D unresolved. In germline, CDR1 is MNHEY, CDR2 SMNVEV (reference sequence). This CDR3 has 13 residues. In DNA, the CDR3 is TGTGACAGCAGTTTCAGCCGGATTTCACCCCTCCACTTT. This translates into CDSSFSRISPLHF.

This clonotype appeared a single time. This chain connects TRBV29-1 to TRBJ2-7; TRBD1 agrees at 9 bases. The junction had 4 bases not matched to a gene; V was cut back by 7 bases and J by 0 bases. The CDR3 consists of 13 residues. Germline CDR1 is SQVTM and CDR2 is ANQGSEA. The chain's CDR3 is CSAGTGNSYEQYF. Written as DNA, the CDR3 is TGCAGCGCAGGGACAGGGAACTCCTACGAGCAGTACTTC.

The chain couples TRBV6-1 to TRBJ2-7, with TRBD2 matching over 14 bases. V shed 6 bases and J 6 bases; nucleotides not matched to a gene: 10. CDR1 MNHNS and CDR2 SASEGT come from the germline V gene. This CDR3 contains 16 residues. CDR3 loop: CASSVDGTSGSVEQYF. The CDR3 region has the DNA TGTGCCAGCAGCGTAGATGGGACTAGCGGGAGTGTCGAGCAGTACTTC.

Concerning this clonotype itself: This could be a read error, since a much larger clone is one nucleotide away. The rearrangement joins TRBV28 to TRBJ1-1, with D possibly TRBD1 on 5 matching bases. This CDR3 comprises 12 residues. Germline V lookup: CDR1 MDHEN, CDR2 SYDVKM. Between the trimmed V and J ends, which lost 3 bases and 11 bases, there was a span of 13 bases. CDR3 nucleotides: TGTGCCAGCAGTTTTCAAAAGGGGATGGCTTTCTTT. It specifies CASSFQKGMAFF.

The gene calls are TRBV18 and TRBJ2-5, with unresolved D. V gave up 0 bases and J gave up 5 bases, with 7 bases separating them. The germline V gene encodes CDR1 KGHSH and CDR2 LQKENI. The length of the CDR3 is 13 residues. The CDR3 nucleotides read TGTGCCAGCTCACCACCGAGCGACGAGACCCAGTACTTC. Protein product: CASSPPSDETQYF. Full variable domain (remainder filled in from reference TRBV18 and TRBJ2-5): NAGVMQNPRHLVRRRGQEARLRCSPMKGHSHVYWYRQLPEEGLKFMVYLQKENIIDESGMPKERFSAEFPKEGPSILRIQQVVRGDSAAYFCASSPPSDETQYFGPGTRLLVL.

This clonotype has ten or more counts. The chain is built from TRBV28 and TRBJ1-1; D is perhaps TRBD1 (6 bases). Per the germline V gene, CDR1 is MDHEN and CDR2 is SYDVKM. Trimming took 5 bases from V and 2 from J, leaving 12 bases between them. CDR3 length: 14 amino acids. As DNA, the CDR3 is TGTGCCAGCAGTATAAGGACAGTTAACACTGAAGCTTTCTTT. Protein: CASSIRTVNTEAFF.

The rearrangement links TRBV2 to TRBJ2-3; no definite D call. Trimming removed 6 bases at V and 4 bases at J, with 11 bases between. CDR1 is SNHLY and CDR2 is FYNNEI in the germline V gene. The CDR3 is 13 amino acids. In DNA form, the CDR3 reads TGTGCCAGCAGGGTAGATATCCCAGATACGCAGTATTTT. This translates into CASRVDIPDTQYF.

On this clonotype itself: A much larger clonotype is one base distant, so this may be a read error. V is TRBV2 and J is TRBJ1-5; D call uncertain. The CDR3 length is 13 residues. CDR1 and CDR2 from the germline V gene are SNHLY and FYNNEI. The CDR3 sequence is CASIPGHNQPRHF. DNA for the CDR3: TGTGCCAGCATCCCGGGTCACAATCAGCCCCGGCATTTT. Looking up the rest from reference TRBV2 and TRBJ1-5 gives the full variable domain: EPEVTQTPSHQVTQMGQEVILRCVPISNHLYFYWYRQILGQKVEFLVSFYNNEISEKSEIFDDQFSVERPDGSNFTLKIRSTKLEDSAMYFCASIPGHNQPRHFGDGTRLSIL.

The chain couples TRBV28 to TRBJ1-2; D remains unclear. CDR3 length: 13 amino acids. Germline assignment: CDR1 MDHEN and CDR2 SYDVKM. Trimming stripped 4 bases from V and 2 bases from J, with 8 bases between. The CDR3 DNA follows: TGTGCCAGCAGTTGGTCTTTAAACTATGGCTACACCTTC. Protein sequence: CASSWSLNYGYTF.

This clonotype was picked up many times. The chain employs TRBV27 and TRBJ2-1, with D unresolved. The germline V gene has CDR1 MNHEY and CDR2 SMNVEV (reference sequence). V was cut by 0 bases and J by 4 bases, with 10 bases left in between. This CDR3 spans 15 amino acids. This chain's CDR3 is CASSLSGIRYNEQFF. For the CDR3, the DNA is TGTGCCAGCAGTTTATCGGGAATAAGATACAATGAGCAGTTCTTC.

This clonotype was seen a few times. The CDR3 nucleotides read TGTGCCAGCAGCAGAGTAGGCAGGGGAAATGAGCAGTTCTTC. Amino acids: CASSRVGRGNEQFF. The chain combines TRBV7-2 with TRBJ2-1; D might be TRBD1 (6 bases). The V gene's germline CDR1 is SGHTA and CDR2 FQGNSA. The CDR3 spans 14 residues. The ends were cut back, 5 bases at V and 7 bases at J, with 15 bases in the middle.

Points on this clonotype: This may be a read error: a much more frequent sequence differs by one nucleotide. The V call is TRBV27, the J call TRBJ1-1; 9 bases agree with TRBD1. CDR1 and CDR2 from the germline V gene are MNHEY and SMNVEV (reference sequence). The CDR3 length is 15 residues. The DNA of the CDR3 is TGTGCCAGCAGTCTCTTACAGGGGGCGAACGCTGAAGCTTTCTTT. Translated: CASSLLQGANAEAFF.

About this clonotype: A read error is possible here, since a much larger clone lies one base away. The chain combines TRBV6-1 with TRBJ2-5; 7 bases are shared with TRBD2. This CDR3 has 13 residues. From germline, CDR1 is MNHNS and CDR2 SASEGT. CDR3 in amino acids: CAISGIRQETQYF. CDR3 DNA: TGTGCTATCAGCGGGATCCGTCAAGAGACCCAGTACTTC.

This clonotype has more than one count but fewer than ten. The chain combines TRBV28 with TRBJ2-7, with a possible D match to TRBD1 (8 bases). This CDR3 has 14 amino acids. With 4 bases removed from V and 12 bases from J, the gap between germline ends came to 22 bases. Germline loops: CDR1 MDHEN, CDR2 SYDVKM. The CDR3 reads CASSSTFWTGTMYF. CDR3 nucleotide sequence: TGTGCCAGCAGTTCTACTTTTTGGACAGGGACTATGTACTTC.

This clonotype was counted ten times or more. This sequence joins TRBV7-8 and TRBJ2-3, with a tentative D call TRBD2 (5 bases). Per germline, CDR1 SGHVS and CDR2 FQNEAQ. This CDR3 contains 16 residues. V was clipped by 5 bases and J by 4 bases, with 19 bases between them. CDR3: CASSGVWREGSDTQYF. The DNA of the CDR3 is TGTGCCAGCAGCGGGGTTTGGCGTGAGGGCTCAGATACGCAGTATTTT.